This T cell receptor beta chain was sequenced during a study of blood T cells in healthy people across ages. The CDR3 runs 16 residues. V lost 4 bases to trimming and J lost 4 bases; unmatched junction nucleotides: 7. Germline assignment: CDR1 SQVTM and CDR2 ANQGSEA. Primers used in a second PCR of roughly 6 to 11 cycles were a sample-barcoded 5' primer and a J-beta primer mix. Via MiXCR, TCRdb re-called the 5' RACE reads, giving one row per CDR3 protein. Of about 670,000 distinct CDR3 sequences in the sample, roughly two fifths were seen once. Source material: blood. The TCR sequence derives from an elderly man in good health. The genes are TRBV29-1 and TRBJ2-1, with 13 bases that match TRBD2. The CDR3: CSVAEGLAGRYNEQFF. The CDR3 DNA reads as TGCAGCGTTGCCGAGGGACTAGCGGGAAGATACAATGAGCAGTTCTTC.